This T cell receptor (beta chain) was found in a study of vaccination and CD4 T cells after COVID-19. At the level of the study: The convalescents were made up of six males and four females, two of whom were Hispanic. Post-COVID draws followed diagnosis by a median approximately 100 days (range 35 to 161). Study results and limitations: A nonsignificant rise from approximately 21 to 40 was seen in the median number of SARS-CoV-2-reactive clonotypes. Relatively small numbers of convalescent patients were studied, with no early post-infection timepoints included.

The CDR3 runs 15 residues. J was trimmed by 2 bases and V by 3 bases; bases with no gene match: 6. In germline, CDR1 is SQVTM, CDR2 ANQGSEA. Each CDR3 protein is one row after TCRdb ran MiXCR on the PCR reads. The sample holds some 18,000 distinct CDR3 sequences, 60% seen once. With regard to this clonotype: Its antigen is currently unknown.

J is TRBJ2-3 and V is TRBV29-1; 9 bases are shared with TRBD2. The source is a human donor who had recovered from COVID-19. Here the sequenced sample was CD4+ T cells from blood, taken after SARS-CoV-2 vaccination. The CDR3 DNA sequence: TGCAGCGTTGATAATAGCGGGAGCTTCACAGATACGCAGTATTTT. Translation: CSVDNSGSFTDTQYF.